Shown below are 15 T cell receptor beta chains from a single sample sequenced in a study of T cells in Graves' hyperthyroidism and ophthalmopathy. Using RNA transcripts as the source, TCR beta CDR3 regions were amplified. With the HTBI primer set, the TCR CDR3 went through a first round of RT-PCR. From the multiplex PCR reads, TCRdb called clonotypes with MiXCR, one entry per CDR3 protein. This repertoire shows fewer than 350,000 distinct CDR3 sequences, roughly 18% found once; its top ten account for 15% to 17%. Sample: blood. Receptor source: a woman between 35 and 50 years old with Graves' ophthalmopathy.

This clonotype came up many times. A much larger clone differs from this one at a single base, so this may be a read error. The chain uses TRBV6-2 or TRBV6-3 and TRBJ2-2; a possible D gene is TRBD2 (5 bases). This CDR3 contains 14 residues. Trimming pared 6 bases from V and 3 bases from J, leaving 11 bases between. Germline V gives CDR1 MNHEY, CDR2 SVGEGT. The CDR3 protein is CASSPREYTGELFF. The CDR3 region has the DNA TGTGCCAGCAGCCCCCGGGAATACACCGGGGAGCTGTTTTTT.

Many counts were recorded for this clonotype. This sequence joins TRBV11-2 and TRBJ2-4, with TRBD1 as a possible D gene (6 bases). V was cut by 3 bases and J by 4 bases, with 10 bases left in between. Germline V gives CDR1 SGHAT, CDR2 FQNNGV. The CDR3 runs to 14 residues. In nucleotides, the CDR3 is TGTGCCAGCAGCTTCAATCAGGGGAAAAACATTCAGTACTTC. Translation gives CASSFNQGKNIQYF. Looking up the rest from reference TRBV11-2 and TRBJ2-4 gives the full variable domain: EAGVAQSPRYKIIEKRQSVAFWCNPISGHATLYWYQQILGQGPKLLIQFQNNGVVDDSQLPKDRFSAERLKGVDSTLKIQPAKLEDSAVYLCASSFNQGKNIQYFGAGTRLSVL.

This clonotype was recorded at least ten times. The rearrangement joins TRBV6-5 to TRBJ2-5; 8 bases line up with TRBD1. The germline gives CDR1 MNHEY, CDR2 SVGAGI. J gave up 2 bases and V 10 bases, and 9 bases lay outside the gene matches. This CDR3 contains 14 residues. The CDR3 sequence: CATRPGQVQETQYF. The CDR3 nucleotides read TGTGCCACGCGCCCGGGACAGGTGCAAGAGACCCAGTACTTC.

This chain links TRBV30 with TRBJ1-2; 7 bases line up with TRBD1. CDR1 is GTSNPN, CDR2 SVGIG, per germline (reference sequence). V trimming: 3 bases; J trimming: 6 bases; junction bases outside the gene matches: 7. There are 13 residues in the CDR3. This chain's CDR3 is CAWREQGRNGYTF. The CDR3 coding sequence is TGTGCCTGGAGGGAACAGGGGAGAAATGGCTACACCTTC. The entire variable domain, with the rest obtained from reference TRBV30 and TRBJ1-2, is as follows: SQTIHQWPATLVQPVGSPLSLECTVEGTSNPNLYWYRQAAGRGLQLLFYSVGIGQISSEVPQNLSASRPQDRQFILSSKKLLLSDSGFYLCAWREQGRNGYTFGSGTRLTVV.

This clonotype was picked up a small number of times. The rearrangement joins TRBV9 to TRBJ2-7; a possible D gene is TRBD1 (5 bases). The CDR3 has 13 amino acids. Trimming removed 0 bases from V and 3 bases from J, with 7 bases in between. Germline lookup yields CDR1 SGDLS and CDR2 YYNGEE. For the CDR3, the DNA is TGTGCCAGCAGCGTAGGAGACAGCTACGAGCAGTACTTC. This gives the protein CASSVGDSYEQYF.

This clonotype was picked up many times. V usage is TRBV3-1 and J usage is TRBJ1-3, with D unclear. In germline, CDR1 is LGHDT, CDR2 YNNKEL (reference sequence). The CDR3 has 15 residues. The V end lost 4 bases, the J end lost 0 bases, and 10 bases lay between the germline ends. Here the CDR3 DNA reads TGTGCCAGCAGCCGAGACCGAATCTCTGGAAACACCATATATTTT. Translation: CASSRDRISGNTIYF.

This chain uses TRBV12-3 or TRBV12-4 with TRBJ1-5, with 7 bases fitting TRBD1. This CDR3 has 14 residues. Unmatched junction bases numbered 7, after V lost 6 bases and J lost 5 bases. CDR3 sequence: CASSSDREHQPQHF. CDR3 DNA sequence: TGTGCCAGCAGCTCAGACAGGGAACATCAGCCCCAGCATTTT.

This clonotype has a count of ten or more. The chain recombines TRBV12-3 or TRBV12-4 with TRBJ1-1; D is unresolved. The V and J ends lost 8 bases and 9 bases respectively, with 16 bases between them. The CDR3 runs to 12 residues. The CDR3 DNA reads as TGTGCCAGCTCCTTGGGCCGCGGGAAAGCTTTCTTT. Encoded protein: CASSLGRGKAFF.

This clonotype was observed many times. The gene calls are TRBV7-2 and TRBJ1-5; possible D gene TRBD1, 5 bases. CDR1 SGHTA and CDR2 FQGNSA come from the germline V gene. This CDR3 is 14 amino acids long. The V gene lost 3 bases and the J gene lost 4 bases, with 10 bases spanning the gap. The CDR3 DNA reads as TGTGCCAGCAGCTTGACAGCATCAAATCAGCCCCAGCATTTT. Protein sequence: CASSLTASNQPQHF.

This clonotype was detected many times. The rearrangement uses TRBV6-5 and TRBJ2-7; the D call may be TRBD1 or TRBD2 (5 bases each). The germline CDR1 and CDR2 sequences are MNHEY and SVGAGI. Trimming stripped 0 bases from V and 3 bases from J, with 12 bases between. This CDR3 has 15 amino acids. The CDR3, as DNA: TGTGCCAGCAGTTACTCGAGGGCAGGGAACTACGAGCAGTACTTC. Translating it yields CASSYSRAGNYEQYF.

This clonotype was seen ten or more times. The chain combines TRBV7-2 with TRBJ2-7, with a weak D call TRBD2 (7 bases). CDR1 is SGHTA, CDR2 FQGNSA, per germline. The CDR3 contains 14 residues. The ends were cut back, 3 bases at V and 3 bases at J, with 12 bases in the middle. DNA of the CDR3: TGTGCCAGCAGCTTCGGGGGGCTACTCTACGAGCAGTACTTC. Translating gives CASSFGGLLYEQYF.

DNA of the CDR3: TGCAGTGCTCGTCGCGGGGTTGAGACCCAGTACTTC. This codes for CSARRGVETQYF. The rearrangement uses TRBV20-1 and TRBJ2-5, with TRBD2 as a possible D gene (6 bases). This CDR3 has 12 amino acids. Germline assignment: CDR1 DFQATT and CDR2 SNEGSKA (reference sequence). Between the trimmed V and J ends, which lost 5 bases and 5 bases, there was a span of 12 bases.

This clonotype was seen repeatedly, ten times or more. The V call is TRBV6-5, the J call TRBJ2-7; D remains ambiguous. V was shortened by 2 bases and J by 0 bases, with 11 bases between the two germline ends. Germline values: CDR1 MNHEY, CDR2 SVGAGI. The CDR3 covers 15 residues. The CDR3 region has the DNA TGTGCCAGCAGTTACGTCGGTCGGAGCTCCTACGAGCAGTACTTC. It specifies CASSYVGRSSYEQYF.

This clonotype was counted ten times or more. The chain couples TRBV9 to TRBJ2-7; D possibly matches TRBD1 or TRBD2 (5 bases each). In germline, CDR1 is SGDLS, CDR2 YYNGEE. The CDR3 is 14 amino acids. V lost 4 bases and J lost 2, with 13 bases in between. The CDR3 protein is CASSPRDPPYEQYF. CDR3 DNA sequence: TGTGCCAGCAGCCCTCGGGACCCTCCCTACGAGCAGTACTTC. The variable domain in full, completed from reference TRBV9 and TRBJ2-7, reads DSGVTQTPKHLITATGQRVTLRCSPRSGDLSVYWYQQSLDQGLQFLIQYYNGEERAKGNILERFSAQQFPDLHSELNLSSLELGDSALYFCASSPRDPPYEQYFGPGTRLTVT.

This clonotype was picked up many times. The chain is built from TRBV6-1 and TRBJ2-7; D possibly corresponds to TRBD1 (6 bases). The length of the CDR3 is 15 residues. The germline CDR1 and CDR2 sequences are MNHNS and SASEGT. V shed 2 bases and J shed 1 base, with 12 bases lying between them. The CDR3 coding sequence is TGTGCCAGCAGTGAAATCCCGGACAGATCCTACGAGCAGTACTTC. It is translated as CASSEIPDRSYEQYF.